This T cell receptor beta chain was sequenced during a study of a mutant IDH1 vaccine in newly diagnosed glioma. Study as a whole: Those enrolled had earlier been treated with radiotherapy, temozolomide, or both, mostly both. Study-level points and caveats: Pseudoprogression seemed unlinked to shifts in top peripheral T cell clonotypes.

As concerns this clone: Its target is not known. Other DNA sequences in this specimen translate into the identical CDR3.

Sequenced by immunoSEQ multiplex PCR; TCRdb stores in-frame clones only, minus some. This sample carries about 62,000 clones, 70% to 90% of them seen once, and the ten largest clones take 1.9%. The time point here: week 11, during vaccination. The vaccine gave 300 ug of a 20-mer mutant IDH1 peptide subcutaneously per dose. Donors harbored newly found WHO grade 3 or 4 IDH1-mutant, ATRX-lost astrocytomas. V gave up 1 base and J gave up 3 bases, with 10 bases separating them. The germline V gene encodes CDR1 SGHAT and CDR2 FQNNGV. The CDR3 covers 14 residues. Here the sequenced sample was PBMCs, taken from a glioma patient whose treatment included an IDH1 peptide vaccine. The TCR originated in a man aged 40-49 years with glioma. The chain links TRBV11-2 to TRBJ2-7; D is unclear. The CDR3 DNA sequence: TGTGCCAGCAGCTTAGGTACGGGTCTCTACGAGCAGTACTTC. This translates into CASSLGTGLYEQYF.